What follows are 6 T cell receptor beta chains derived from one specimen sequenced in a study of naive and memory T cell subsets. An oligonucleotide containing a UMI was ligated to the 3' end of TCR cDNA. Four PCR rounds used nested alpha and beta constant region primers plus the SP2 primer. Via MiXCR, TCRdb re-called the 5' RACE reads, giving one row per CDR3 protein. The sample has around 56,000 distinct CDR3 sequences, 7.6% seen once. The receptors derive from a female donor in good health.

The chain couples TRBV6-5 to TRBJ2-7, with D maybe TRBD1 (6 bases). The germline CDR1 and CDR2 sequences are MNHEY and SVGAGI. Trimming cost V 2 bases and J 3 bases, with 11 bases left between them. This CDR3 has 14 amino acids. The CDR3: CASSYEGEDYEQYF. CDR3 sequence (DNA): TGTGCCAGCAGTTACGAGGGGGAAGACTACGAGCAGTACTTC.

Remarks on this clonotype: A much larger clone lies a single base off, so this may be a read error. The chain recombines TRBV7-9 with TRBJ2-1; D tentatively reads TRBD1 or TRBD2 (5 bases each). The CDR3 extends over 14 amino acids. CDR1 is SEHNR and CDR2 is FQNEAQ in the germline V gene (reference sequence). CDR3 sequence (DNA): TGTGCCAGCAGTATAGGGACGCCCAACAATGGGCAGTTCTTC. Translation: CASSIGTPNNGQFF.

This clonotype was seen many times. CDR3 amino acids: CSVGGINEQFF. CDR3 sequence (DNA): TGCAGCGTAGGAGGTATTAATGAGCAGTTCTTC. V gene TRBV29-1 combines with J gene TRBJ2-1, with D tentatively TRBD2 (5 bases). Trimming took 6 bases from V and 7 from J, leaving 10 bases between them. This CDR3 contains 11 residues. Per the germline V gene, CDR1 is SQVTM and CDR2 is ANQGSEA.

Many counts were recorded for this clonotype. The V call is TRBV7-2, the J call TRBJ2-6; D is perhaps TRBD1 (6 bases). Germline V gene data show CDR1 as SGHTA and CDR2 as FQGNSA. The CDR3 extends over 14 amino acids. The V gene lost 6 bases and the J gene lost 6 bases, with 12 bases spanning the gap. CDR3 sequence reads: CASSLQGSANVLTF. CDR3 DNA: TGTGCCAGCAGTTTACAGGGTTCGGCCAACGTCCTGACTTTC.

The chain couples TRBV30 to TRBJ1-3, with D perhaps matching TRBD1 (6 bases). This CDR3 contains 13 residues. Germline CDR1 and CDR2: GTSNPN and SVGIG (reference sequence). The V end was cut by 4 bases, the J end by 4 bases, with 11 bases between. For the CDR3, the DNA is TGTGCCTGGACCATCGACAGGGGAAACACCATATATTTT. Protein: CAWTIDRGNTIYF.

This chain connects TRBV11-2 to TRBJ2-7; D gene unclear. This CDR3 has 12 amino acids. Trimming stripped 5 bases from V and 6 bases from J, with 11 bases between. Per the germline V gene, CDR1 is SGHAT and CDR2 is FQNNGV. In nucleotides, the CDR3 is TGTGCCAGCAGCCACCTTGGATCCGAGCAGTACTTC. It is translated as CASSHLGSEQYF.